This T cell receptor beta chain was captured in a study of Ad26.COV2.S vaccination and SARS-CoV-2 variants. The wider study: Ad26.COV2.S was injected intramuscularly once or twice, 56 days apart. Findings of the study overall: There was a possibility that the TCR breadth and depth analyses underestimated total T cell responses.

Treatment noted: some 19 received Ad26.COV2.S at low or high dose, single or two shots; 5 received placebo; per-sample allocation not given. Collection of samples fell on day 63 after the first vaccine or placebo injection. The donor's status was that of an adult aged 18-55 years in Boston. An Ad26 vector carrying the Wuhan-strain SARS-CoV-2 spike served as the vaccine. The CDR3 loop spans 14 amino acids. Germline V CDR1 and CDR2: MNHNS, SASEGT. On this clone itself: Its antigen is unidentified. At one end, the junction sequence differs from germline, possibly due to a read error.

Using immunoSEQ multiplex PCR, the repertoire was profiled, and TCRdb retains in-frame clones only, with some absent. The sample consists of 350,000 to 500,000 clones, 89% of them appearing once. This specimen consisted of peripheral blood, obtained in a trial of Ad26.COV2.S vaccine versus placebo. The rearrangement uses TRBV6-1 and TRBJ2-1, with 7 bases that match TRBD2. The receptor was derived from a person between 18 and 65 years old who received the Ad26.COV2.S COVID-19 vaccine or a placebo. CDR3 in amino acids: CASSESRDYHEQFF. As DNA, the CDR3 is TGTGCCAGCAGTGAAAGCCGGGACTACCATGAGCAGTTCTTC.